This entry concerns a single TCR beta chain. This specimen comes from a study of cytomegalovirus exposure and HLA in healthy donors. V gave up 1 base and J gave up 3 bases; unmatched junction bases: 0. The CDR3 totals 14 residues. Germline V gives CDR1 LNHNV, CDR2 YYDKDF (reference sequence). PCR was performed using 60 Vbeta and 13 Jbeta primers. Produced via immunoSEQ multiplex PCR; TCRdb's table is partial and in-frame only. Seen here are fewer than 150,000 clones, about four fifths observed once, and the top ten hold nearly 2.5%. Material for sequencing was PBMCs. This clonotype was obtained from a woman aged 18-29 years in good health and CMV-seronegative. This chain connects TRBV15 to TRBJ1-2, with 9 bases lining up with TRBD1. The chain's CDR3 is CATSRGQGDYGYTF. CDR3 coding DNA: TGTGCCACCAGCAGAGGACAGGGGGACTATGGCTACACCTTC.